The clone carrying this T cell receptor beta chain was counted a few times. The antigen is unknown. The data derive from a study of identical twins. Each CDR3 protein gets one entry after TCRdb re-called the 5' RACE reads with MiXCR. The sample carries around 1.7 million distinct CDR3 sequences, roughly 35% recorded once. The germline V gene has CDR1 LGHDT and CDR2 YNNKEL (reference sequence). V was clipped by 8 bases and J by 7 bases; unmatched bases: 9. This CDR3 is 14 amino acids long. Notes on the study in general: It was possible that invariant MAIT and iNKT cells partly confounded the zero-insertion analyses. Out-of-frame alpha sequences common to twins exhibited a surplus of low generation probability. The study found that models underestimated out-of-frame TCR alpha sharing in monozygotic twins.

The source material was cord blood. The chain is built from TRBV3-1 and TRBJ1-4; 8 positions agree with TRBD1. The sequence came from a newborn girl in good health. The CDR3 bases are TGTGCCAGCGCAAAGACAGGGGAGAGTGAAAAACTGTTTTTT. This sequence encodes CASAKTGESEKLFF.